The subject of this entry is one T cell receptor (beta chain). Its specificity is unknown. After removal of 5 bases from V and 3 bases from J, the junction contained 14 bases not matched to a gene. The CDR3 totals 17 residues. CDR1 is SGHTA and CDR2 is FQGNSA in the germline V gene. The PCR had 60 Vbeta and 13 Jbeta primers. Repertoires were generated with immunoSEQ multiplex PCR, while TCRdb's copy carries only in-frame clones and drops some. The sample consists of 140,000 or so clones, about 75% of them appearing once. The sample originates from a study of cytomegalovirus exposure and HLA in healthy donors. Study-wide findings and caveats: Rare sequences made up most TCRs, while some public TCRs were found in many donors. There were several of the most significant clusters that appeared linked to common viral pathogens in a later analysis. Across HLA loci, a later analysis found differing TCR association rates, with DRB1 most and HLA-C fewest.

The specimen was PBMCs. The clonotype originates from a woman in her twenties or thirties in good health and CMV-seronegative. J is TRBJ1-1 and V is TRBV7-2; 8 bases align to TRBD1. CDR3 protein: CASSRRLGQVEDTEAFF. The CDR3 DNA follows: TGTGCCAGCAGCCGCCGCCTGGGACAGGTGGAGGACACTGAAGCTTTCTTT.